Listed here are 30 T cell receptor beta chains from one sample, sequenced in a study of beta chain features in type 1 diabetes. Regarding the study as a whole: For Type 1 diabetes patients, all four CD4+ subsets carried TCRB CDR3s that were moderately but significantly shorter.

TCRB transcripts that were expressed got sequenced, as all of the isolated RNA had been reverse transcribed. The protocol was immunoSEQ multiplex PCR, while the TCRdb copy is restricted to in-frame clones and leaves out a portion. The data hold about 650,000 clones, with 9.5% to 15% observed a single time. Their antigens are not known. Material for sequencing was naive CD4+ T cells from blood. Receptors were obtained from a man aged 25-40 years with type 1 diabetes.

The chain has TRBV5-4 and TRBJ2-7; tentative D call: TRBD2 (5 bases). The CDR3 is 14 residues long. Trimming shortened V by 0 bases and J by 0 bases, and 7 bases separated the two germline ends. Germline V gene lookup returns CDR1 SGHNT and CDR2 YYREEE (reference sequence). The chain's CDR3 is CASSLAGNSYEQYF. In DNA form, the CDR3 reads TGTGCCAGCAGCTTGGCGGGAAACTCCTACGAGCAGTACTTC. Filled out from reference TRBV5-4 and TRBJ2-7, the complete variable domain reads ETGVTQSPTHLIKTRGQQVTLRCSSQSGHNTVSWYQQALGQGPQFIFQYYREEENGRGNFPPRFSGLQFPNYSSELNVNALELDDSALYLCASSLAGNSYEQYFGPGTRLTVT.

The V call is TRBV6-6, the J call TRBJ2-7; D is unresolved. Between the trimmed V and J ends, which lost 0 bases and 2 bases, there was a span of 11 bases. The germline gives CDR1 MNHNY, CDR2 SVGAGI (reference sequence). The CDR3 covers 15 residues. Here the CDR3 DNA reads TGTGCCAGCAGTTACTCGGAAGAGTCTACCTACGAGCAGTACTTC. Translation gives CASSYSEESTYEQYF.

This clone was picked up a small number of times. The V call is TRBV7-3, the J call TRBJ1-1; D gene unclear. The germline V gene encodes CDR1 SGHTA and CDR2 FQGTGA. The CDR3 contains 14 residues. The V gene lost 5 bases and the J gene lost 1 base, with 11 bases spanning the gap. The CDR3 loop is CASSRTGSNTEAFF. The CDR3 DNA reads TGTGCCAGCAGCCGTACGGGGTCGAACACTGAAGCTTTCTTT.

This clone was seen only a few times. This chain links TRBV10-3 with TRBJ2-7, with D perhaps matching TRBD1 (5 bases). The germline V and J ends were trimmed by 11 bases and 0 bases, with 20 bases remaining between them. From germline, CDR1 is ENHRY and CDR2 SYGVKD. This CDR3 is built from 15 residues. The CDR3 nucleotides are TGTGCCGTTCAAGGGGTTCTGGGGAACTCCTACGAGCAGTACTTC. Its protein product is CAVQGVLGNSYEQYF.

This clone was picked up a small number of times. The chain recombines TRBV7-9 with TRBJ1-1; TRBD1 is a possible D gene (6 bases). The CDR3 is 15 residues long. Per the germline V gene, CDR1 is SEHNR and CDR2 is FQNEAQ (reference sequence). V lost 4 bases and J 0 bases, leaving 12 bases between the germline ends. This CDR3 is CASSSAGGMNTEAFF. The CDR3 coding sequence is TGTGCCAGCAGCTCTGCTGGGGGCATGAACACTGAAGCTTTCTTT.

This clone was seen a handful of times. As DNA, the CDR3 is TGCGCCAGCAGCCAAGGTGGGACGGGATCCAATCAGCCCCAGCATTTT. Its translation is CASSQGGTGSNQPQHF. The chain has TRBV4-1 and TRBJ1-5; TRBD1 might be the D (5 bases). CDR1 MGHRA and CDR2 YSYEKL come from the germline V gene. The length of the CDR3 is 16 residues. Trimming pared 1 base from V and 3 bases from J, leaving 13 bases between.

This clone was seen a few times. The rearrangement joins TRBV5-8 to TRBJ1-3; possibly TRBD1 for D (6 bases). V was pared by 4 bases and J by 0 bases, with 8 bases between. This CDR3 has 14 amino acids. Per the germline V gene, CDR1 is SGHTS and CDR2 is YDEGEE. CDR3 sequence reads: CASSQGTSGNTIYF. The CDR3 nucleotides are TGTGCCAGCAGCCAGGGGACCTCTGGAAACACCATATATTTT.

The rearrangement links TRBV6-6 to TRBJ1-5; D uncertain. The CDR3 covers 13 residues. V was pared by 2 bases and J by 6 bases, with 8 bases between. Germline lookup yields CDR1 MNHNY and CDR2 SVGAGI (reference sequence). The CDR3 loop reads CASSYEGGQPQHF. CDR3 DNA: TGTGCCAGCAGTTACGAGGGCGGTCAGCCCCAGCATTTT.

This clone was counted a few times. The rearrangement links TRBV13 to TRBJ1-1; D gene ambiguous. The CDR3 sequence is 14 residues long. V was shortened by 5 bases and J by 1 base, with 11 bases between the two germline ends. The germline V gene has CDR1 PRHDT and CDR2 FYEKMQ (reference sequence). The CDR3 DNA reads as TGTGCCAGCAGCGCTGGACGTGAGAACACTGAAGCTTTCTTT. Translation gives CASSAGRENTEAFF.

This clone was detected a few times. The genes are TRBV29-1 and TRBJ1-3, with TRBD1 matching over 7 bases. The V and J ends lost 3 bases and 0 bases, in that order; junction bases with no gene match: 11. Germline lookup yields CDR1 SQVTM and CDR2 ANQGSEA. The CDR3 sequence is 17 residues long. The CDR3 DNA reads TGCAGCGTTGACACAGGGGCCGCCCCGGACTCTGGAAACACCATATATTTT. Translated: CSVDTGAAPDSGNTIYF.

The rearrangement links TRBV7-3 to TRBJ2-5; the D is unclear. Germline V gene lookup returns CDR1 SGHTA and CDR2 FQGTGA. Trimming took off 5 bases at V and 2 bases at J, with 9 bases between the two ends. The CDR3 contains 13 residues. CDR3 region: CASSPSRQETQYF. CDR3 nucleotide sequence: TGTGCCAGCAGCCCTTCTCGGCAAGAGACCCAGTACTTC.

The chain carries TRBV5-6 and TRBJ2-3, with D hard to call. Between the trimmed V and J ends, which lost 1 base and 6 bases, there was a span of 6 bases. CDR1 and CDR2 from the germline V gene are SGHDT and YYEEEE. The CDR3 has 12 amino acids. CDR3 sequence (DNA): TGTGCCAGCAGCTTGACTACCGATACGCAGTATTTT. Its translation is CASSLTTDTQYF.

In this sample, this clone turned up a few times. The genes are TRBV5-4 and TRBJ1-2; D remains unclear. Per germline, CDR1 SGHNT and CDR2 YYREEE (reference sequence). This CDR3 region has 12 residues. Between the trimmed V and J ends, which lost 1 base and 2 bases, there was a span of 3 bases. In nucleotides, the CDR3 is TGTGCCAGCAGCTTGTCGAACTATGGCTACACCTTC. Protein: CASSLSNYGYTF.

V and J are TRBV7-9 and TRBJ1-2; possibly TRBD1 for D (5 bases). The V end was cut by 6 bases, the J end by 3 bases, with 14 bases between. The CDR3 is made up of 14 amino acids. The germline CDR1 and CDR2 sequences are SEHNR and FQNEAQ (reference sequence). The chain's CDR3 is CASSSTQGYYGYTF. As DNA, the CDR3 is TGTGCCAGCAGTTCCACCCAGGGATACTATGGCTACACCTTC.

This clone was seen a single time. This chain joins TRBV7-2 and TRBJ2-7; no firm D call. The V end was cut by 3 bases, the J end by 0 bases, with 9 bases between. The CDR3 covers 14 residues. In germline, CDR1 is SGHTA, CDR2 FQGNSA. The CDR3 spells CASSFTQDSYEQYF. The CDR3 DNA is TGTGCCAGCAGCTTTACACAAGACTCCTACGAGCAGTACTTC.

The chain is built from TRBV4-1 and TRBJ1-2; D is unclear. Per germline, CDR1 MGHRA and CDR2 YSYEKL. With 4 bases removed from V and 7 bases from J, the gap between germline ends came to 13 bases. The CDR3 has 13 amino acids. The CDR3 coding sequence is TGCGCCAGCAGCCTCCTGGTACGATCTGGCTACACCTTC. This codes for CASSLLVRSGYTF.

The genes are TRBV15 and TRBJ2-3; TRBD1 matches 8 bases. This CDR3 comprises 16 residues. Germline-derived CDR1 and CDR2 are LNHNV and YYDKDF (reference sequence). V lost 4 bases, J lost 4 bases, and 10 bases stayed unmatched. DNA of the CDR3: TGTGCCACCAGCACAAGGACAGGGAAGGGGGCAGATACGCAGTATTTT. This sequence encodes CATSTRTGKGADTQYF.

The V call is TRBV7-6, the J call TRBJ2-4; TRBD2 is a possible D gene (5 bases). Germline lookup yields CDR1 SGHVS and CDR2 FNYEAQ. This CDR3 has 13 residues. V dropped 5 bases and J dropped 7 bases, with 12 bases sitting between them. The CDR3 region is CASSINPGNIQYF. In DNA, the CDR3 is TGTGCCAGCAGCATAAACCCGGGGAACATTCAGTACTTC.

The chain employs TRBV4-3 and TRBJ2-5; TRBD2 is a possible D gene (6 bases). The V gene lost 4 bases and the J gene lost 2 bases, with 23 bases spanning the gap. CDR1 and CDR2 from the germline V gene are LGHNA and YSLEER. This CDR3 comprises 18 residues. CDR3 nucleotide sequence: TGCGCCAGCAGCCTTAACGGGGCGGGGTCGACTTTACAAGAGACCCAGTACTTC. Translation: CASSLNGAGSTLQETQYF.

Only a few counts were recorded for this clone. The rearrangement links TRBV10-3 to TRBJ2-7; 8 positions match TRBD1. The CDR3 length is 14 residues. J lost 13 bases, V lost 2 bases, and 13 bases had no gene match. Germline V gene data show CDR1 as ENHRY and CDR2 as SYGVKD. CDR3 protein: CAISERGQVTVEYF. In DNA form, the CDR3 reads TGTGCCATCAGTGAGCGGGGACAGGTCACGGTAGAATACTTC.

The chain links TRBV10-2 to TRBJ1-1, with TRBD1 matching over 10 bases. Germline V gene data show CDR1 as WSHSY and CDR2 as SAAADI. The V gene end was trimmed by 7 bases and the J gene end by 4 bases; junction bases not matched to a gene: 6. The CDR3 covers 14 residues. CDR3 residues: CASNPRTGGTEAFF. The CDR3 DNA sequence: TGCGCCAGCAACCCTAGGACAGGGGGCACTGAAGCTTTCTTT.

The chain joins TRBV5-1 to TRBJ2-1; 9 bases align to TRBD2. V was pared by 4 bases and J by 5 bases, with 10 bases of the junction left unmatched. This CDR3 region has 16 residues. Germline CDR1 is SGHRS and CDR2 is YFSETQ. Here the CDR3 DNA reads TGCGCCAGCAGCGGTAAAGAGACTAGCGGTAACAATGAGCAGTTCTTC. This encodes CASSGKETSGNNEQFF.

A single count supports this clone. The CDR3 sequence: CASSQGWVTPYGYTF. DNA of the CDR3: TGCGCCAGCAGCCAAGGCTGGGTTACCCCGTATGGCTACACCTTC. J is TRBJ1-2 and V is TRBV4-3; D not resolved. Trimming left V 1 base short and J 5 bases short, with 14 bases between. CDR1 LGHNA and CDR2 YSLEER come from the germline V gene. The CDR3 spans 15 residues.

The chain links TRBV2 to TRBJ2-4; a weak D match, TRBD2 (5 bases). CDR1 and CDR2 from the germline V gene are SNHLY and FYNNEI. V lost 5 bases and J lost 5, with 16 bases in between. The CDR3 has 15 amino acids. The CDR3 nucleotides are TGTGCCAGCAGTACCGACCCAACCGGGGAAAACATTCAGTACTTC. This translates into CASSTDPTGENIQYF. Combining the CDR3 with reference TRBV2 and TRBJ2-4 gives the whole variable domain EPEVTQTPSHQVTQMGQEVILRCVPISNHLYFYWYRQILGQKVEFLVSFYNNEISEKSEIFDDQFSVERPDGSNFTLKIRSTKLEDSAMYFCASSTDPTGENIQYFGAGTRLSVL.

The V call is TRBV6-5, the J call TRBJ1-1; D not certain. The V gene lost 0 bases and the J gene lost 3 bases, with 8 bases spanning the gap. The CDR3 loop spans 14 amino acids. Germline V gives CDR1 MNHEY, CDR2 SVGAGI. CDR3: CASSYSALDTEAFF. Written as DNA, the CDR3 is TGTGCCAGCAGTTACTCGGCCCTAGACACTGAAGCTTTCTTT.

There are a few counts of this clone. V usage is TRBV11-2 and J usage is TRBJ1-2, with TRBD1 matching over 8 bases. CDR3 length: 18 amino acids. The V segment lost 0 bases and the J segment 8 bases; nucleotides outside the gene matches: 17. Looked up from germline, CDR1 is SGHAT and CDR2 is FQNNGV. CDR3 DNA: TGTGCCAGCAGCTTAGATGATGTGGGACAGGCCCTGTCGGAAGGCTACACCTTC. Translation: CASSLDDVGQALSEGYTF.

This clone was counted a few times. The rearrangement uses TRBV9 and TRBJ2-5, with TRBD2 matching 7 bases. Looked up from germline, CDR1 is SGDLS and CDR2 is YYNGEE. The CDR3 totals 16 residues. Trimming at V came to 0 bases and at J to 2 bases, leaving 7 bases not matched to a gene. DNA of the CDR3: TGTGCCAGCAGCGTAGCTCTGGCGGGAGAACAAGAGACCCAGTACTTC. Amino acids: CASSVALAGEQETQYF.

The rearrangement links TRBV6-6 to TRBJ1-6; 9 bases map to TRBD1. Losses at the gene ends were 5 bases for V and 4 bases for J; bases not matched to a gene: 6. The length of the CDR3 is 16 residues. CDR1 is MNHNY, CDR2 SVGAGI, per germline (reference sequence). The CDR3 is CASSPGTGIYNSPLHF. The CDR3 DNA reads TGTGCCAGCAGTCCCGGGACAGGGATTTATAATTCACCCCTCCACTTT.

J is TRBJ2-5 and V is TRBV2; TRBD2 agrees at 7 bases. Germline CDR1 is SNHLY and CDR2 is FYNNEI. The CDR3 is made up of 13 amino acids. With V trimmed by 8 bases and J by 5 bases, 8 bases remained unmatched. Here the CDR3 DNA reads TGTGCCAGCGAGGCGGGGGTCGCGGAGACCCAGTACTTC. Amino acids: CASEAGVAETQYF.

CDR3 sequence: CASSQDQGGGYEQYF. In DNA form, the CDR3 reads TGCGCCAGCAGCCAAGATCAGGGGGGCGGCTACGAGCAGTACTTC. This chain uses TRBV4-3 with TRBJ2-7; D might be TRBD1 (7 bases). Germline CDR1 reads LGHNA; CDR2 reads YSLEER. CDR3 size: 15 residues. Between the trimmed V and J ends, which lost 0 bases and 3 bases, there was a span of 12 bases.